Sequencing of this TCR beta chain was carried out in a study of response to subunit inactivated influenza vaccine. Broader study findings: New T cells are recruited in small numbers by each seasonal influenza vaccination, according to the authors' suggestion.

This clonotype has ten or more counts. Antigen specificity is unknown. The CDR3 is 12 residues long. The V end lost 5 bases, the J end lost 8 bases, and 9 bases lay between the germline ends. The V gene's germline CDR1 is MDHEN and CDR2 SYDVKM. MiXCR, applied by TCRdb to the RT-PCR reads, yields one record per CDR3 protein. This repertoire shows approximately 530,000 distinct CDR3 sequences, over 10% found once; its top ten account for 13%. The genes are TRBV28 and TRBJ2-2; D call uncertain. The TCR sequence derives from a man aged 45-60 years who received an inactivated influenza vaccine. Here the sequenced sample was PBMCs from blood, taken about 40 days after vaccination. The CDR3 here is CASSPNGGELFF. The CDR3 nucleotides are TGTGCCAGCAGTCCGAATGGTGGGGAGCTGTTTTTT.